A single sample gave rise to the 14 T cell receptor beta chains below, sequenced in a study of blood T cell repertoires in COVID-19 (dated by TCRdb to 2018 to 2020). Library generation was performed with the immunoSEQ multiplex PCR assay. This immuneACCESS table, as held by TCRdb, lists in-frame sequences with V and J called but not all clones. Of the missing ones, under half trace to an unresolved V gene in checked studies; the others have no known cause. Present in this sample are about 330,000 clones, 80% to 95% of which were seen just once. Roughly 20% of the sample is in the top ten clones. Sequenced input: PBMCs or T cells enriched from blood (not recorded which). The receptors originated from a woman in her twenties or thirties who had recovered from COVID-19.

The rearrangement links TRBV5-1 to TRBJ2-5; D remains unclear. The CDR3 contains 16 residues. Germline CDR1 SGHRS, CDR2 YFSETQ. V was trimmed by 5 bases and J by 0 bases, leaving 17 bases between them. DNA of the CDR3: TGCGCCAGCAGAAGACTCCCTATGAATTACCAAGAGACCCAGTACTTC. Its protein is CASRRLPMNYQETQYF.

This chain joins TRBV5-1 and TRBJ1-4, with D hard to call. CDR3 length: 13 amino acids. In germline, CDR1 is SGHRS, CDR2 YFSETQ. The V end was cut by 0 bases, the J end by 7 bases, with 7 bases between. As DNA, the CDR3 is TGCGCCAGCAGCTTGGGGGCAGGTGAAAAACTGTTTTTT. As protein: CASSLGAGEKLFF.

The CDR3 protein is CASSGPGEVEQFF. The CDR3 DNA sequence: TGTGCCAGCAGTGGGCCCGGGGAAGTTGAGCAGTTCTTC. The J gene is TRBJ2-1, the V gene TRBV2, with D possibly TRBD2 on 5 matching bases. This CDR3 region has 13 residues. Germline V gene data show CDR1 as SNHLY and CDR2 as FYNNEI. Deletions cut 4 bases from V and 9 bases from J, with 13 bases between.

The V call is TRBV7-2, the J call TRBJ1-1; 9 nucleotides align to TRBD1. V lost 5 bases and J lost 3; bases outside the gene matches: 10. CDR1 SGHTA and CDR2 FQGNSA come from the germline V gene. The CDR3 runs 16 residues. CDR3 bases: TGTGCCAGCAGCCGGAACAGGGGGCCAGGTGACACTGAAGCTTTCTTT. It yields the protein CASSRNRGPGDTEAFF.

The chain joins TRBV3-1 (or the pseudogene TRBV3-2) to TRBJ1-5; D gene uncertain. V was cut by 1 base and J by 7 bases, with 5 bases left in between. This CDR3 comprises 12 residues. CDR1 LGHDT and CDR2 YNNKEL come from the germline V gene (reference sequence). Here the CDR3 DNA reads TGTGCCAGCAGCCAAGGGAGGCAGCCCCAGCATTTT. Protein product: CASSQGRQPQHF.

This chain uses TRBV7-9 with TRBJ1-1; TRBD1 is a possible D gene (6 bases). The CDR3 totals 15 residues. Trimming pared 11 bases from V and 6 bases from J, leaving 25 bases between. Germline-derived CDR1 and CDR2 are SEHNR and FQNEAQ (reference sequence). The CDR3 region is CAWNRDAPRLAEAFF. The CDR3 nucleotides read TGTGCCTGGAACAGGGACGCCCCCCGGTTGGCTGAAGCTTTCTTT. The whole variable domain, filled in from reference TRBV7-9 and TRBJ1-1, reads DTGVSQNPRHKITKRGQNVTFRCDPISEHNRLYWYRQTLGQGPEFLTYFQNEAQLEKSRLLSDRFSAERPKGSFSTLEIQRTEQGDSAMYLCAWNRDAPRLAEAFFGQGTRLTVV.

V usage is TRBV27 and J usage is TRBJ2-1; D remains unclear. The germline CDR1 and CDR2 sequences are MNHEY and SMNVEV (reference sequence). Trimming shortened V by 3 bases and J by 3 bases, and 12 bases separated the two germline ends. CDR3 length equals 15 residues. In nucleotides, the CDR3 is TGTGCCAGCAGTTTGAGACTTCGCCTCTACAATGAGCAGTTCTTC. Amino acids: CASSLRLRLYNEQFF.

The rearrangement joins TRBV7-2 to TRBJ2-1; TRBD2 matches at 14 bases. CDR3 length: 18 residues. Germline V lookup: CDR1 SGHTA, CDR2 FQGNSA. V gave up 5 bases and J gave up 8 bases; unmatched junction bases: 14. The CDR3 nucleotides read TGTGCCAGCAGCCCCAACGGACTAGCGGGGGGCATTTTCGATGAGCAGTTCTTC. Residues: CASSPNGLAGGIFDEQFF.

The J gene is TRBJ2-1, the V gene TRBV19; TRBD2 matches at 7 bases. This CDR3 is 13 amino acids long. Per germline, CDR1 LNHDA and CDR2 SQIVND (reference sequence). V lost 5 bases, J lost 4 bases, and 2 bases stayed unmatched. CDR3 bases: TGTGCCAGTAGTTATAGCGGGTACAATGAGCAGTTCTTC. It yields the protein CASSYSGYNEQFF.

This chain uses TRBV11-2 with TRBJ2-5; D is perhaps TRBD1 (5 bases). This CDR3 contains 13 residues. V was cut by 5 bases and J by 1 base, with 8 bases left in between. CDR1 and CDR2 (germline): SGHAT, FQNNGV. CDR3 residues: CASSRQLQETQYF. The CDR3 nucleotides read TGTGCCAGCAGCAGACAGCTCCAAGAGACCCAGTACTTC.

About this clone: Other DNA sequences in the same sample also yield this CDR3. The chain has TRBV7-2 and TRBJ2-7; 7 positions agree with TRBD2. The CDR3 contains 13 residues. The V and J ends lost 4 bases and 2 bases, in that order; junction bases with no gene match: 2. Germline-derived CDR1 and CDR2 are SGHTA and FQGNSA. The CDR3 here is CASSSGGPYEQYF. The DNA for the CDR3 is TGTGCCAGCAGCTCGGGGGGTCCCTACGAGCAGTACTTC.

The chain employs TRBV3-1 (or the pseudogene TRBV3-2) and TRBJ2-1; weak D call: TRBD2 (5 bases). Trimming took off 4 bases at V and 1 base at J, with 8 bases between the two ends. The CDR3 loop spans 14 amino acids. The germline CDR1 and CDR2 sequences are LGHDT and YNNKEL (reference sequence). The CDR3 nucleotides read TGTGCCAGCAGCCTTAGGGAGTCCTACAATGAGCAGTTCTTC. Residues: CASSLRESYNEQFF.

V and J are TRBV4-2 and TRBJ1-3; D is unresolved. The CDR3 sequence is 14 residues long. V dropped 1 base and J dropped 3 bases, with 7 bases sitting between them. Germline values: CDR1 LGHNA, CDR2 YNFKEQ. The CDR3 coding sequence is TGTGCCAGCAGCCAAGGTCGGGGTGGAAACACCATATATTTT. Translating it yields CASSQGRGGNTIYF.

This chain uses TRBV19 with TRBJ2-5; maybe TRBD1 (5 bases). Germline values: CDR1 LNHDA, CDR2 SQIVND (reference sequence). The CDR3 loop spans 14 amino acids. Trimming cost V 1 base and J 4 bases, with 10 bases left between them. The CDR3 nucleotides are TGTGCCAGTAGTATAGGGCCAGGGCGAGAGACCCAGTACTTC. Its protein product is CASSIGPGRETQYF.